This TCR beta chain is drawn from a study of blood T cell repertoires in COVID-19 (dated by TCRdb to about 2020). Notes on the research overall: Samples covering the acute and convalescent phases of COVID-19 were provided by collaborators in the United States, Italy and Spain. The prospective study material was composed of cDNA or gDNA derived from T cells, B-cell-depleted T cells, or PBMCs. The dataset comprised deeply sampled blood TCRbeta repertoires from subjects exposed to, actively infected with, or recovered from COVID-19. The repertoires were made available in a free public database intended to serve as a resource for research on the immune response to SARS-CoV-2. The samples were drawn from the first 160 participants of the ongoing ImmuneRACE study and from some 1,300 subjects provided by 6 global collaborators. A de-identified subject ID, COVID-19 status, age in years and sex were almost always included in the sample metadata. HLA class I and class II types, where available, came from metadata supplied by the sample provider rather than from assay-based typing.

As regards this clone: Its binding antigen is unknown. The record has no base qualities; no much larger clone is one base away.

On the study overall, not on this receptor specifically: The quantity of clinical and demographic metadata differed by source and by participant and was supplied without curation.

TCRbeta CDR3 regions were amplified from genomic DNA by means of the immunoSEQ Assay, a bias-controlled multiplex PCR. In the paper's pipeline: The number of nucleated cells in each sample was estimated by amplification of reference gene primers within the assay. To quantify the absolute abundance of each unique TCRbeta CDR3 rearrangement, sequence reads were collapsed and filtered. For each sample, productive Simpson clonality was calculated as the square root of Simpson's diversity index over productive rearrangements. Entries here come from immuneACCESS through TCRdb and include only in-frame sequences with V and J called. Some clones fail to appear in such tables; in the studies checked, an unresolved V gene covers under half of the shortfall, and the cause of the remainder is unknown. The DNA was the basis for D and trimming; V, J and clone size are from that table. In this sample the table shows some 200,000 clones, about 85% of which occur a single time. The top ten clonotypes cover under 3.5% of the sample.

Another Seattle source contributed samples from volunteer blood donors who had recovered from COVID-19. Whole blood was collected in K2EDTA tubes by collaborating institutions according to the institutions' own protocols. For TCRbeta analysis, collaborators shipped samples as frozen whole blood, isolated PBMCs, or DNA extracted from either of those sample types. This TCR was recovered from a man in his fifties or sixties who had recovered from COVID-19. Sequencing input: peripheral blood.

The CDR3 in this case is CASSRTSGAAYEQYF. The DNA sequence reads TGTGCCAGCAGCCGGACTAGCGGGGCTGCTTACGAGCAGTACTTC. Here the chain combines TRBV5-6 and TRBJ2-7, and 12 junctional nucleotides match TRBD2. Germline trimming: 4 bases from V, 4 bases from J; junction bases outside gene matches: 6. Including the terminal cysteine and phenylalanine, the CDR3 comprises 15 residues. The DNA shown is the 45-base CDR3, in frame from base 1. CDR1 SGHDT and CDR2 YYEEEE are derived from the germline V gene.